This T cell receptor beta chain was captured by sequencing in a study of blood T cell repertoires in COVID-19. Across the study: Collection of acute and convalescent COVID-19 samples took place in the United States, Italy and Spain.

Trimming left V 0 bases short and J 5 bases short, with 12 bases between. Germline CDR1 SGDLS, CDR2 YYNGEE. The CDR3 totals 15 residues. Per the study methods: Estimated nucleated cell counts came from reference gene primer amplification. The repertoire was sequenced with immunoSEQ multiplex PCR; TCRdb's copy has only in-frame clones and lacks some. V, J and clone size derive from that table, while D and trimming were established from the DNA sequence. The data hold fewer than 350,000 clones, with 65% to 90% observed a single time. This clonotype was sampled from a woman aged 55 to 70 with active or convalescent COVID-19. Input material: peripheral blood. The chain couples TRBV9 to TRBJ2-1; a weak D match, TRBD2 (6 bases). The CDR3 coding sequence is TGTGCCAGCAGCGTAGGGGGACTTTCCAACAATGAGCAGTTCTTC. Its protein is CASSVGGLSNNEQFF.